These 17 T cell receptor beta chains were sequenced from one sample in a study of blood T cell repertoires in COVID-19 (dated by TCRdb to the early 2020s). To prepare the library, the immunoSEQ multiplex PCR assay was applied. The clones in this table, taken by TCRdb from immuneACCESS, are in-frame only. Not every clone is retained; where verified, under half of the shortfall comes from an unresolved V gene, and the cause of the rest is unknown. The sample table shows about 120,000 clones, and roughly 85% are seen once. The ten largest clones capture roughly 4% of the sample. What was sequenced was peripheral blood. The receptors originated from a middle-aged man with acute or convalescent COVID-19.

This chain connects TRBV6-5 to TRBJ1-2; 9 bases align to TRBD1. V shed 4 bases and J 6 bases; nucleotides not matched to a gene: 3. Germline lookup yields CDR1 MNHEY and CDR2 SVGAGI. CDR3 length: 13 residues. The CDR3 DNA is TGTGCCAGCAGTTTGACAGGGGGGGATGGCTACACCTTC. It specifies CASSLTGGDGYTF.

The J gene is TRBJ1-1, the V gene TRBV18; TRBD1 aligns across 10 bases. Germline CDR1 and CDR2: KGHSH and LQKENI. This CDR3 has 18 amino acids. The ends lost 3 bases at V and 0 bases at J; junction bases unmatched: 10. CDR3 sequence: CASSPTPGTGVMNTEAFF. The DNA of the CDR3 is TGTGCCAGCTCACCGACTCCCGGGACAGGGGTTATGAACACTGAAGCTTTCTTT.

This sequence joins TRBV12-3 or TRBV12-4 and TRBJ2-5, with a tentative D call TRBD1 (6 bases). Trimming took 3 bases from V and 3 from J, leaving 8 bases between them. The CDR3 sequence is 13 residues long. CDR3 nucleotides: TGTGCCAGCAGTTTTGAGGGGGAAGAGACCCAGTACTTC. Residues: CASSFEGEETQYF.

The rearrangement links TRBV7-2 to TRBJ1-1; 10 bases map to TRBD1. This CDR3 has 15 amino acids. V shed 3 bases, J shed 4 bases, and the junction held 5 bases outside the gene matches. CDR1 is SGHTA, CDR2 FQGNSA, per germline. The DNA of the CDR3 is TGTGCCAGCAGCTTGACAGGGGGCGATGGCACTGAAGCTTTCTTT. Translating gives CASSLTGGDGTEAFF.

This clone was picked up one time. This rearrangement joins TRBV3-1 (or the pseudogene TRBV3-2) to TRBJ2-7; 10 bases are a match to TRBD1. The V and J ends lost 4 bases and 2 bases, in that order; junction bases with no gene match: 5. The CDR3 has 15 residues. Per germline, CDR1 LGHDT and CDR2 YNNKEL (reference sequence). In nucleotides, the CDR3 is TGTGCCAGCAGCCGTCCCGGGACAGGGGCCTACGAGCAGTACTTC. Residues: CASSRPGTGAYEQYF.

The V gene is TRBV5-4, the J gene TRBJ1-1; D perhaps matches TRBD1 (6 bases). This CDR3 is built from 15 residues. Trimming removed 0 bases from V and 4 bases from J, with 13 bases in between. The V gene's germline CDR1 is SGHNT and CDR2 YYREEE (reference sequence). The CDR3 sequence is CASSLGQGLFTEAFF. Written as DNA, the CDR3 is TGTGCCAGCAGCTTGGGGCAGGGGTTGTTCACTGAAGCTTTCTTT.

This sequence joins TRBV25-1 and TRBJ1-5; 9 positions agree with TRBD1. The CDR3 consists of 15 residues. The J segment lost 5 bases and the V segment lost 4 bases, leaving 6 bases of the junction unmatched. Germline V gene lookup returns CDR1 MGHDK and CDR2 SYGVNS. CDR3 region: CASSAGQGIYQPQHF. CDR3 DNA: TGTGCCAGCAGTGCCGGACAGGGGATTTATCAGCCCCAGCATTTT.

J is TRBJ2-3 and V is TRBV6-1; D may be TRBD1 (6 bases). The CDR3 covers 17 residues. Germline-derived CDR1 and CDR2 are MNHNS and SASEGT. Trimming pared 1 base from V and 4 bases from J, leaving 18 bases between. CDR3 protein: CASSEGSGHSRADTQYF. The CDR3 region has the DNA TGTGCCAGCAGTGAAGGTTCGGGACATAGCAGGGCAGATACGCAGTATTTT.

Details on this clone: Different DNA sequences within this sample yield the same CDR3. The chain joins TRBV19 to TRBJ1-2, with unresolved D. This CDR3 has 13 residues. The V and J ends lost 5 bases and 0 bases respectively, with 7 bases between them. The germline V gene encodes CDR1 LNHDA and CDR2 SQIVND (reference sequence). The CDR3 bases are TGTGCCAGTAGTGCAGGTGCTAACTATGGCTACACCTTC. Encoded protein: CASSAGANYGYTF.

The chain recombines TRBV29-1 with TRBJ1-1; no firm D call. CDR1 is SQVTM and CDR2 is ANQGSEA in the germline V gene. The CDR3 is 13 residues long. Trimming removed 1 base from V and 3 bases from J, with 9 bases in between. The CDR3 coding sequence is TGCAGCGTTGAAGGGGTCGAGGACACTGAAGCTTTCTTT. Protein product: CSVEGVEDTEAFF.

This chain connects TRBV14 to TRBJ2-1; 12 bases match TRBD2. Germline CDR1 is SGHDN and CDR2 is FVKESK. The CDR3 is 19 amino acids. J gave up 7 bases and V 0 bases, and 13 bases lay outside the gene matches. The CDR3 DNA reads TGTGCCAGCAGCCAAGATCTTCGTGTAACTAGCGGGGGGCTTAATGAGCAGTTCTTC. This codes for CASSQDLRVTSGGLNEQFF.

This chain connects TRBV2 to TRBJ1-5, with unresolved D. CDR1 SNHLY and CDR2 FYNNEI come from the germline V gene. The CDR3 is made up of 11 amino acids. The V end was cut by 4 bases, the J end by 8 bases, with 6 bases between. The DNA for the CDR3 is TGTGCCAGCAGTGTTGGAGAGCCCCAGCATTTT. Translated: CASSVGEPQHF.

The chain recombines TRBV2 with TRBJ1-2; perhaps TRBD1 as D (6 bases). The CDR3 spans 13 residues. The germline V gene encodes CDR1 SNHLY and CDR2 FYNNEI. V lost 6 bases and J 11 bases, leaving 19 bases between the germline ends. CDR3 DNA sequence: TGTGCCAGCAGATCCTCTTCCGGGACAAAATACACCTTC. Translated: CASRSSSGTKYTF.

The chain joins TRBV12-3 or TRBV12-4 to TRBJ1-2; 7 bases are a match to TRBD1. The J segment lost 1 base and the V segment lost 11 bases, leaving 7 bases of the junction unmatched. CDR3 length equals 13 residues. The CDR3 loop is CASGTVLNYGYTF. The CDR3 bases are TGTGCCTCCGGGACAGTCCTTAACTATGGCTACACCTTC.

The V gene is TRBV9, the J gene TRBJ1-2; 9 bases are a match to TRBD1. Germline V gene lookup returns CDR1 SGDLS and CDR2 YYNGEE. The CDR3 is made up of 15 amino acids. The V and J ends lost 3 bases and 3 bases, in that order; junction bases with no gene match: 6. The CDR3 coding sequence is TGTGCCAGCAGCGAATCGACAGGGGGATACTATGGCTACACCTTC. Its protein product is CASSESTGGYYGYTF.

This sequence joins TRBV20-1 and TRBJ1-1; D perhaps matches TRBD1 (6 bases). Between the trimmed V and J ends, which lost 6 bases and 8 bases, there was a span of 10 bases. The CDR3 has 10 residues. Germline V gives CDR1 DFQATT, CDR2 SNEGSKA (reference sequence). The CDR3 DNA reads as TGCAGTGCCAGAACAGGGGAAGCTTTCTTT. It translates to CSARTGEAFF.

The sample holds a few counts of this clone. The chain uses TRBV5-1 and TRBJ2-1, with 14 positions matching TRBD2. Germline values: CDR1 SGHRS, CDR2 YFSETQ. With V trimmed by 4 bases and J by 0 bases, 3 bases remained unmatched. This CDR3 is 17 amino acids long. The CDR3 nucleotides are TGCGCCAGCAGCCCGACTAGCGGGGGGGCCTCCTACAATGAGCAGTTCTTC. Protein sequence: CASSPTSGGASYNEQFF.